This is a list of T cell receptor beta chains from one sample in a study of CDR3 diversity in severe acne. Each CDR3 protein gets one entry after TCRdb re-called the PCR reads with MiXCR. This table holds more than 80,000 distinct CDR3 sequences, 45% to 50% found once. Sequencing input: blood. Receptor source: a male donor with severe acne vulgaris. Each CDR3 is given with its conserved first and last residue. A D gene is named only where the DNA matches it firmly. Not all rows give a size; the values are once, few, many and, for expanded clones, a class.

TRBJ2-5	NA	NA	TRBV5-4	NA	CASSFYICSARVGGGTETQYF
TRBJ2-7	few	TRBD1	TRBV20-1	TGCAGTGCTTTCGGGGCGGACAGGGCCGAGCAGTACTTC	CSAFGADRAEQYF
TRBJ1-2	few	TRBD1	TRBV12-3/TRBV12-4	TGTGCCAGCAGTCCGGACAGGGGGCGAGGGAACTATGGCTACACCTTC	CASSPDRGRGNYGYTF
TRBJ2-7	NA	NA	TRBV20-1	TGCAGTGCTAGACAGCGGTCCTCCTACGAGCAGTACTTC	CSARQRSSYEQYF
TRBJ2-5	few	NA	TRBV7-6	TGTGCCAGCAGCTTAGCGACAGGCGCTTTCCAAGAGACCCAGTACTTC	CASSLATGAFQETQYF
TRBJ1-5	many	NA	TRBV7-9	TGTGCCAGCAGCTTAGGGGTGGGGGCAGGGAATCAGCCCCAGCATTTT	CASSLGVGAGNQPQHF
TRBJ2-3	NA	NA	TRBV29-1	TGCAGCGTTAACCGGGACTCATATACGCAGTATTTT	CSVNRDSYTQYF
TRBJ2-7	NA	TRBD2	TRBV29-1	TGCAGCGTTGACATCGCTAGCGGATACGAGCAGTACTTC	CSVDIASGYEQYF
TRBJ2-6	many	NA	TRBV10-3	TGTGCCATCAGGAGCCCTTTGTCTGGGGCCAACGTCCTGACTTTC	CAIRSPLSGANVLTF
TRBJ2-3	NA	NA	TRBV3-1	TGTGCCAGCAGCCTGACAGACACTAGCATAGATACGCAGTATTTT	CASSLTDTSIDTQYF
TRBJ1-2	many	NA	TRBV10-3	TGTGCCATCAGTGAAAGTTCTGCCAACTATGGCTACACCTTC	CAISESSANYGYTF
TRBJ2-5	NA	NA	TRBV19	TGTGCCAGTAGTATACAGGACCAAGAGACCCAGTACTTC	CASSIQDQETQYF
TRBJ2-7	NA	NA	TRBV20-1	TGCAGTGCTAGGGACAGCAACTCCTACGAGCAGTACTTC	CSARDSNSYEQYF
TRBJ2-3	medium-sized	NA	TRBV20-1	TGCAGTGCTAGGCCTTACACAGATACGCAGTATTTT	CSARPYTDTQYF
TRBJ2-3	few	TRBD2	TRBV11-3	TGTGCCAGCAGCCCACGAGGGAGGACGGGGACTAGCGGGAGAGATACGCAGTATTTT	CASSPRGRTGTSGRDTQYF
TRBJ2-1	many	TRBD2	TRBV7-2	TGTGCCAGCAGCTGGCCGAGGACTAGCGGTACATACAATGAGCAGTTCTTC	CASSWPRTSGTYNEQFF
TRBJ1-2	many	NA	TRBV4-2	TGTGCCAGCAGCCAAGTTGCCAGTGCCCCTTATGGCTACACCTTC	CASSQVASAPYGYTF
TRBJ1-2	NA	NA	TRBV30	TGTGCCTGTCAAGGGGTTAGCTATGGCTACACCTTC	CACQGVSYGYTF
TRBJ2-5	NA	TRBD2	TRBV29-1	TGCAGCGTTATTATGACTAGCGGGGGCGGGGAGACCCAGTACTTC	CSVIMTSGGGETQYF
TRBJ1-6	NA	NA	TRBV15	TGTGCCACCAGTAGAGGTAAATATAGGAATTCACCCCTCCACTTT	CATSRGKYRNSPLHF
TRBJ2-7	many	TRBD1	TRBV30	TGTGCCTGGAGTGTAGAGCCCGGGACAGGGATCCCCTACGAGCAGTACTTC	CAWSVEPGTGIPYEQYF
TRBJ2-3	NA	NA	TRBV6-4	TGTGCCAGCAGTGACGGGGCCTCTAGCTCTACGCAGTATTTT	CASSDGASSSTQYF
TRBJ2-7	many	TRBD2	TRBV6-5	TGTGCCAGCAGAAGACAGGGGACTAGCGGGAGGGGCGCCTACGAGCAGTACTTC	CASRRQGTSGRGAYEQYF
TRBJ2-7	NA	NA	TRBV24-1	TGTGCCACCAGTGCACCTCCGTGCTCCTACGAGCAGTACTTC	CATSAPPCSYEQYF
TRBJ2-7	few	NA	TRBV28	TGTGCCAGCAGCGGACAGCGAACGGGGGACGAGCAGTACTTC	CASSGQRTGDEQYF
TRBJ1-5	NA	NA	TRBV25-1	TGTGCCAGCAGGACAGGTTATAGCAATCAGCCCCAGCATTTT	CASRTGYSNQPQHF
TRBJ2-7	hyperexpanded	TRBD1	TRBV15	TGTGCCACCAGCAGAGAAAGTCCGGGACAGGGTTGGTACGAGCAGTACTTC	CATSRESPGQGWYEQYF
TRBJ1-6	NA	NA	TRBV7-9	TGTGCCAGCAGCTCAATTATCTCCAATTCACCCCTCCACTTT	CASSSIISNSPLHF
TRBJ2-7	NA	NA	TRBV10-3	TGTGCCATCACAGGCGGAACCTACGAGCAGTACTTC	CAITGGTYEQYF
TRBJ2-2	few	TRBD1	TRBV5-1	TGCGCCAGCAGCCCGGACCCCAGGGGGCAAGGCGGGGAGCTGTTTTTT	CASSPDPRGQGGELFF
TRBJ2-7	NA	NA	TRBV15	TGTGCCACCAGCAGAGCACGGACGAACGAGCAGTACTTC	CATSRARTNEQYF
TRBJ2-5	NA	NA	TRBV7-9	TGTGCCAGCAGCCACGGGGAGGCAGGGGAGGAGACCCAGTACTTC	CASSHGEAGEETQYF
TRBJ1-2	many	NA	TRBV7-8	TGTGCCAGCAGCTTAGACTGGGGGCAGTCCACCTTC	CASSLDWGQSTF
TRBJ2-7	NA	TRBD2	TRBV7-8	TGTGCCAGCAGTCTAAGACTAGCGGGGACTTCCTACGAGTACTTC	CASSLRLAGTSYEYF
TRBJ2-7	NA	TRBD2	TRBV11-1	TGTGCCAGCATGATAGCGGGAGGCGAGCAGTACTTC	CASMIAGGEQYF
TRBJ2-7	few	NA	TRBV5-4	TGTGCCAGCAGCCCACCCGGCAGCCTTCGAGGTGACGAGCAGTACTTC	CASSPPGSLRGDEQYF
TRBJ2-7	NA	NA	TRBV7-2	TGTGCCAGCAGCTTAGGAGCGCACGAGCAGTACTTC	CASSLGAHEQYF
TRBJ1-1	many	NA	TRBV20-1	TGCAGTGCGCCCCATAGCACGTCCATAACTGAAGCTTTCTTT	CSAPHSTSITEAFF
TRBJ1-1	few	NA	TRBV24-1	TGTGCCACCAGTGACCCCGGGCGCCCTGAAGCTTTCTTT	CATSDPGRPEAFF
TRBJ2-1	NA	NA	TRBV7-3	NA	CASSFYICSARRLAVYNEQFF
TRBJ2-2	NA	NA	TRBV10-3	TGTGCCATCAAGGTGGCCGGGGAGCTGTTTTTT	CAIKVAGELFF
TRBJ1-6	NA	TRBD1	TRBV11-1	TGTGCCAGCAGCGGAACGGACAGGGGGAGCAGTTCACCCCTCCACTTT	CASSGTDRGSSSPLHF
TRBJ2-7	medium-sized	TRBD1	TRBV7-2	TGTGCCAGCAGCTTAGTGGCAGGGGGTACCTACGAGCAGTACTTC	CASSLVAGGTYEQYF
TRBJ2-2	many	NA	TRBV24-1	TGTGCCACCAGTGATGCCGGGACCTTGAACACCGGGGAGCTGTTTTTT	CATSDAGTLNTGELFF